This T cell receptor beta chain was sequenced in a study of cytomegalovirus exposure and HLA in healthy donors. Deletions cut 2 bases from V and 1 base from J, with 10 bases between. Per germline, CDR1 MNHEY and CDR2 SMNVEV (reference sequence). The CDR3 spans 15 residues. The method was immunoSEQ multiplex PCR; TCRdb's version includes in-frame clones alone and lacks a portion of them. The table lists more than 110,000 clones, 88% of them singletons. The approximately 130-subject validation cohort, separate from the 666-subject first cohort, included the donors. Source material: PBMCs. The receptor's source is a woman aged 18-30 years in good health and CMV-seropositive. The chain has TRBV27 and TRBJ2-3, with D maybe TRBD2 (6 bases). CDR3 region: CASSLRGLGTDTQYF. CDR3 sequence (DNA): TGTGCCAGCAGTTTACGGGGGTTGGGCACAGATACGCAGTATTTT.